This T cell receptor (beta chain) derives from a study of T cells after yellow fever vaccination. The overall study: SMART-Seq v4 Ultra Low Input handled preparation of low-cell-number fractions. Whole-study findings and limits: Repertoires sorted by FACS could include abundant clonotypes that are contaminants from the bulk population. Re-detected after boosting: most primary clones, 96% of CD4 and 80% to 90% of CD8.

Synthesis of TCR cDNA relied on 5'RACE template switching, which attached a universal primer site and UMIs. One entry per CDR3 protein results from TCRdb running MiXCR on the 5' RACE reads. The table has about 240,000 distinct CDR3 sequences, roughly 3.5% seen once; the top ten hold 15% to 20%. This clonotype has ten or more counts. Its antigen remains unknown. V gave up 3 bases and J gave up 3 bases; unmatched junction bases: 4. The CDR3 extends over 15 amino acids. Germline loops: CDR1 SGHRS, CDR2 YFSETQ. This clonotype was obtained from a man aged 18 to 29 who received the YFV17D yellow fever vaccine. The chain links TRBV5-1 to TRBJ1-4, with 8 bases identical to TRBD1. Material: PBMCs, obtained 15 days after the yellow fever booster vaccination. CDR3 amino acids: CASSSTGQANEKLFF. CDR3 DNA sequence: TGCGCCAGCAGCTCCACGGGACAGGCTAATGAAAAACTGTTTTTT.